This T cell receptor (beta chain) is drawn from a study of shared clonotypes between healthy human individuals (dated by TCRdb to the early 2020s). Study-level background: A couple of women and three men aged 18 to 49 years were included in the cohort. Blood TCR repertoires of five healthy adults were deeply sequenced to estimate repertoire size and the extent of clonotype sharing between individuals. For each donor, three plates each were used for CD4 naive and CD4 memory, two plates were used for CD8 naive, and one plate was used for CD8 memory. To increase sequencing depth and limit assay-specific biases, different laboratories used diverse techniques to prepare libraries and sequence TCR repertoires. Leukapheresis yielded between about 0.9 and 8.9 billion PBMCs per donor. The study at large found these results: Compared with non-shared clonotypes, clonotypes shared by all four sorted-subset donors had higher generation probabilities. Because the study included a small number of donors, the genetic and exposure-history diversity represented was limited. Even with the large sequencing depth, rarefaction of the sorted-subset datasets indicated that sequencing was incomplete. Pairwise subsampling indicated that sequencing depth was expected to affect the degree of clonotype sharing among donors. Around 5% of naive CD4, 3.5% of naive CD8, about 2.4% of memory CD4, and approximately 0.39% of memory CD8 clonotypes were shared across several donors. Sampling was restricted to blood, and TCR repertoires in tissue are likely to differ from TCR repertoires in blood. Naive subsets generally had larger estimated clonotype richness than memory subsets did.

From the cysteine up to the phenylalanine, the CDR3 has a length of 15 residues. Here the CDR3 DNA is all that survives: 45 bases in frame from base 1. The trim is 0 bases for V and 5 bases for J, with a gap of 12 bases between the germline ends. The germline V gene gives CDR1 as MNHEY and CDR2 as SVGAGI. TCR CDR3 regions were amplified from genomic DNA by multiplex PCR using the deep immunoSEQ assay. For each cell subset, the extracted genomic DNA was distributed evenly across all wells of several immunoSEQ 96-well plates, and each plate served as one replicate. Each replicate PCR for sorted subsets received approximately 220 ng genomic DNA, equal to roughly 30,000 T cell genomes. Purified libraries were measured with a Qubit 3.0 fluorometer, size-checked on a Bioanalyzer 2100, and measured again with the KAPA Library Quantification kit. Each immunoSEQ 96-well plate was sequenced on its own single-read 150-cycle Illumina NextSeq 550 flow cell. On the authors' methods: Because only junctional sequences without quality scores were contained in the immunoSEQ output, filtering matching that applied to full-length reads could not be performed. To assign V/J genes and CDR3, sequences were annotated using PyIR, a Python wrapper for IgBLAST v1.9, with IMGT germline references. Reads with weak V/J assignments (E-value above 1e-6), missing CDR3, stop codons, out-of-frame junctions, or ambiguous translated residues were removed. V3J clonotypes were defined as sequences sharing the same inferred V gene, J gene, and CDR3 amino acid sequence. To compute the percentage overlap between repertoires, the number of shared unique clonotypes was divided by the size of the smaller repertoire. Repertoire richness was assessed with RTK rarefaction, the Chao1 estimator, and Recon v2.1 estimates of unobserved clonotypes. OLGA was used to compute generation probabilities for all TCRbeta clonotypes that the gDNA method yielded from a handful of donors. The immuneACCESS repertoire file appears here via TCRdb, limited to in-frame rearrangements. These files lack a portion of the clones; in checked studies, under half of the deficit traces to unresolved V genes, and the cause of the others is not known. The DNA gave D and trimming, while V, J and clone size come from that table. The sample table lists a few million clones, around nine tenths of them with a count of one. Over 0.12% of the sample is in the top ten clones.

Turning to this clone: This clone's antigen is unknown. Base qualities were left out, and no much larger clone turns up one base away.

The donors were healthy, HIV-negative adults who had no recently reported acute infections or vaccinations. All donors were Caucasian adults living in Nashville, Tennessee, USA. CD4+ T cells were enriched through magnetic negative selection, after which naive cells were positively selected on CD45RA and the remaining negative fraction served as the memory subset. Blood was collected by leukapheresis, and PBMCs were isolated by Ficoll-Histopaque density gradient centrifugation and then cryopreserved in liquid nitrogen vapor phase. Analytical flow cytometry was used to check the purity and quantity of each magnetically sorted T cell population. Genomic DNA was isolated from every sorted fraction and measured by UV absorbance on a Nanodrop 2000c.

The source is a man aged 18-30 years in good health. Material: naive CD4+ T cells sorted from blood. Reading the label with the study, this specimen's cell subset or site is: CD45RA+ positively selected. The rearrangement combines TRBV6-5 with TRBJ2-3; D gene: possibly TRBD1, on 6 matching bases. DNA sequence: TGTGCCAGCAGTTACTCGAATGGGGGCGGAGATACGCAGTATTTT. The encoded protein is CASSYSNGGGDTQYF.